This T cell receptor (beta chain) originates from a study of T cell responses to AZD1222 COVID-19 vaccine. Worth noting for this clone: What it recognizes is unknown.

Study observations and caveats: Reportedly, close to half of spike-specific TCRs are directed against unmutated variant regions.

The length of the CDR3 is 14 residues. Germline-derived CDR1 and CDR2 are LNHDA and SQIVND (reference sequence). Trimming removed 3 bases from V and 6 bases from J, with 12 bases in between. The table came from immunoSEQ multiplex PCR; TCRdb's copy has only in-frame clones and leaves some out. Of under 250,000 clones listed, just over 90% are singletons. This sequence originates from an adult in good health. This chain links TRBV19 with TRBJ1-3; possibly TRBD1 for D (5 bases). The sequencing used peripheral blood, collected on day 0 of MenACWY control vaccination. CDR3 nucleotides: TGTGCCAGTAGTATCCCAGGGACCCTAAACACCATATATTTT. Amino acid sequence: CASSIPGTLNTIYF.